This T cell receptor beta chain was identified during a study of cytomegalovirus exposure and HLA in healthy donors. The PCR contained 60 Vbeta and 13 Jbeta primers. Profiling relied on immunoSEQ multiplex PCR, and the TCRdb table lists in-frame clones only, not all of them. The sample table includes some 110,000 clones. The J segment lost 7 bases and the V segment lost 6 bases, leaving 5 bases of the junction unmatched. CDR3 length equals 13 residues. The germline V gene has CDR1 MNHNS and CDR2 SASEGT. A word on this clone: Its antigen is not known.

Whole-study findings and limits: Immune exposure data for these donors was limited to CMV serostatus.

The specimen was PBMCs. The rearrangement uses TRBV6-1 and TRBJ1-5; TRBD1 matches 8 bases. This receptor was obtained from a man aged 40-49 years in good health and CMV-seronegative. CDR3 protein: CASRPGQGQPQHF. DNA of the CDR3: TGTGCCAGCAGACCCGGACAGGGACAGCCCCAGCATTTT.